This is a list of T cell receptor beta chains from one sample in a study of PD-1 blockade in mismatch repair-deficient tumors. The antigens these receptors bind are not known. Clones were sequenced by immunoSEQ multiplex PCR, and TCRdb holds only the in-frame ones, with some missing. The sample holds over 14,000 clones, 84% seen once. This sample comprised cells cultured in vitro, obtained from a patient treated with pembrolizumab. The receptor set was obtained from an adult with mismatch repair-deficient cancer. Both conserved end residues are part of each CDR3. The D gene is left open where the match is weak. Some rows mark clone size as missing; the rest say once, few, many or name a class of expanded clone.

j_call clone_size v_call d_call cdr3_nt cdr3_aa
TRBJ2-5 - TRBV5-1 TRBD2 TGCGCCAGCAGCTTATCCAGCGGGAGTGGGGAGACCCAGTACTTC CASSLSSGSGETQYF
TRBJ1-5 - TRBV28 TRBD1 TGTGCCAGCAGTCTAAGACAGGGGGGCTATAGCAATCAGCCCCAGCATTTT CASSLRQGGYSNQPQHF
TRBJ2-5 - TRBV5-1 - TGCGCCAGCAGCTTGGGGGCTCGGGGCGAGGAGACCCAGTACTTC CASSLGARGEETQYF
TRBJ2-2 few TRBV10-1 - TGCGCCAGCAGCCCTCACCTCGAGACCGGGGAGCTGTTTTTT CASSPHLETGELFF
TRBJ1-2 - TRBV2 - TGTGCCAGCAGTTTAGGGTATGGCTACACCTTC CASSLGYGYTF
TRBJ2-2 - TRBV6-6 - TGTGCCAGCAGAGAGACAGGAACGAACACCGGGGAGCTGTTTTTT CASRETGTNTGELFF
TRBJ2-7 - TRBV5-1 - TGCGCCAGCAGCTTGTCGGGAGAGGCCTACGAGCAGTACTTC CASSLSGEAYEQYF
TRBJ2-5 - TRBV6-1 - TGTGCCAGCAGTGAAGCCCCTTCTTGGGGGCGGGAGACCCAGTACTTC CASSEAPSWGRETQYF
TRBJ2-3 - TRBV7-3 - TGTGCCAGCAGCTCGTATACCGGGACTGGCACAGATACGCAGTATTTT CASSSYTGTGTDTQYF
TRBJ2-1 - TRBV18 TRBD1 TGTGCCAGCTCACCGGGACAGGGGTCCTTGGGTGAGCAGTTCTTC CASSPGQGSLGEQFF
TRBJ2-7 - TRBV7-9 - TGTGCCAGCAGCTCTAACGTGGAGCAGTACTTC CASSSNVEQYF
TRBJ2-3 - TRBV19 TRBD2 TGTGCCAGTACCCTGCTAGCGGGAGGGACAGATACGCAGTATTTT CASTLLAGGTDTQYF
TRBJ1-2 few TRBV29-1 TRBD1 TGCAGCGTTCACAGGGGGCGCGGTGGCTACACCTTC CSVHRGRGGYTF
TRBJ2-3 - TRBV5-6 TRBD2 TGTGCCAGCAGCTTGGAAGGACTAGCGGGACGCACAGATACGCAGTATTTT CASSLEGLAGRTDTQYF
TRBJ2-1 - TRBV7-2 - TGTGCCAGCAGCCCCTTCGGGGCAGGGGTTGGTGAGCAGTTCTTC CASSPFGAGVGEQFF
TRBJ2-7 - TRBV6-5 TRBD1 TGTGCCAGCAGTTACTCCAAAGATACAGGGGGCCGCGAGCAGTACTTC CASSYSKDTGGREQYF